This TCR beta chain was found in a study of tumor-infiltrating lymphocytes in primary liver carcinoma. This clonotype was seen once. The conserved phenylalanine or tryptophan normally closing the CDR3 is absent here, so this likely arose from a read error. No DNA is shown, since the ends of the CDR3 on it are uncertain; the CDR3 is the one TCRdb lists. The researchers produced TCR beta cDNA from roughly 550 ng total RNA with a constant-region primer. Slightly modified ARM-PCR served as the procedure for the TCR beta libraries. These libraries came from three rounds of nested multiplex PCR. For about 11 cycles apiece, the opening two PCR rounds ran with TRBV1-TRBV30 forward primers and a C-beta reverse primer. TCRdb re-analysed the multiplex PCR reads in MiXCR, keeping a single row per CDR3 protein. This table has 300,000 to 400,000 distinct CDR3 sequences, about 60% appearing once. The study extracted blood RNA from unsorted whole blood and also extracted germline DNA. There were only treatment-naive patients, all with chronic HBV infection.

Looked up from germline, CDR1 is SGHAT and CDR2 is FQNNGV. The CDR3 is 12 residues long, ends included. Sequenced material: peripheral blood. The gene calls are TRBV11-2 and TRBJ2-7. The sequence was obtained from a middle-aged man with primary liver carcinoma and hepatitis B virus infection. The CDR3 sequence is CASSQGSYEQYI.